This T cell receptor (beta chain) derives from a study of Ad26.COV2.S vaccination and SARS-CoV-2 variants. Background on the study: Intramuscular Ad26.COV2.S doses were given once or twice, 56 days apart.

Sequencing was performed with immunoSEQ multiplex PCR; in TCRdb, only in-frame clones are kept and a portion is missing. The sample has about 400,000 clones, 75% to 90% seen once; the top ten hold under 2%. Treatment defined: some 19 received Ad26.COV2.S at low or high dose, single or two shots; about five received placebo; per-sample allocation not given. Samples were taken on day 63 after the first vaccine or placebo injection. The donor's status was that of an adult aged 18-55 years in Boston. This CDR3 contains 14 residues. The germline V gene has CDR1 GTSNPN and CDR2 SVGIG (reference sequence). With 3 bases removed from V and 2 bases from J, the gap between germline ends came to 11 bases.

The V call is TRBV30, the J call TRBJ2-1; D perhaps matches TRBD2 (5 bases). The TCR was taken from a person between 18 and 65 years old who received the Ad26.COV2.S COVID-19 vaccine or a placebo. The input for sequencing was peripheral blood, taken in a trial of Ad26.COV2.S vaccine versus placebo. CDR3 region: CAWRASLTYNEQFF. The CDR3 coding sequence is TGTGCCTGGAGGGCTAGCCTTACCTACAATGAGCAGTTCTTC.